This TCR beta chain stems from a study of T-cell memory formation after mild COVID-19. General study results and limits: Balance between CD4 and CD8 was seen in clones contracting day 15 to 85, and a CD4+ lean was seen in later expanders. The second-wave clones peaking on day 37 were not confirmed as SARS-CoV-2-specific.

TCRdb re-called the 5' RACE reads with MiXCR, one entry per CDR3 protein. This table has fewer than 650,000 distinct CDR3 sequences, 15% to 20% appearing once. This clonotype has a count of ten or more. Its specificity is unknown. Germline-derived CDR1 and CDR2 are MNHEY and SMNVEV (reference sequence). V shed 2 bases and J shed 4 bases, with 13 bases lying between them. CDR3 length: 15 residues. Sequencing input: PBMCs or a T cell subset sorted from them (not recorded which). The chain joins TRBV27 to TRBJ2-3; TRBD1 might be the D (6 bases). This TCR came from an adult woman who had mild COVID-19 (a few samples of this study predate the infection). Cell type and time point are not known. CDR3 nucleotide sequence: TGTGCCAGCAGTTTACAGGGGCGCCCACCAGATACGCAGTATTTT. Its protein is CASSLQGRPPDTQYF.